This T cell receptor beta chain was found in a study of early T cells in non-severe SARS-CoV-2 infection listed by TCRdb under 2021. Concerning the study at large: Because TCR sequencing was done on bulk RNA from unsorted whole blood, the alpha and beta chains could not be paired. The study at large found these results: VDJdb matching was skewed toward anti-spike CD8 responses and likely underestimated virus-specific expansions, missing private and CD4 specificities.

This was a case-control study nested in a cohort of healthcare workers in London, UK, who had nasopharyngeal swab PCR tests and blood samples taken every week. Between 23 and 31 March 2020, the week of the UK lockdown, healthcare workers were enrolled and then followed up weekly for as long as 16 weeks. Receptors were amplified or captured by 5' RACE. Reads for this sample came from a NextSeq 500. The TCR library protocol attached unique molecular identifiers to individual cDNA molecules to correct for sequencing error and PCR bias. Both TCR alpha and beta chains were sequenced, and tight co-correlation was observed between alpha and beta sequence abundances in each sample. Per the authors' processing: Decombinator V4 was used to annotate TCR sequences for V gene, J gene and CDR3. Expanded TCRs were defined as changing significantly between any two time points under a Poisson model with p below 0.0001. TCR abundances were normalised to the total number of TCRs sequenced per sample and were expressed as counts per million. TRAV1-2 paired with TRAJ12, TRAJ20 or TRAJ33 defined MAIT TCRs, while TRAV10 paired with TRAJ18 defined iNKT TCRs. VDJdb, accessed on 1 November 2021, was searched for TCRs annotated for CMV, EBV and SARS-CoV-2, and TCRs annotated for more than one antigen were excluded. TCRdb reran the public reads through fastp at Q25 and MiXCR, keeping productive beta chains. Every entry covers one CDR3 protein and lists the most common genes and DNA from its rows. These V and J calls are TCRdb output, not the study's own analysis. This sample gives around 60,000 distinct CDR3 sequences in total; about 13% of them show up just once. The ten largest clones capture around 9.9% of the sample.

The germline V gene (reference sequence) provides CDR1 MNHNY and CDR2 SVGAGI. The CDR3 starts with the cysteine, ends with the phenylalanine, and has 11 residues. Only the CDR3 region is kept as DNA, spanning 33 bases read in frame from base 1. V is shortened by 7 bases, J by 10 bases, and the region joining them spans 13 bases. Concerning this clonotype: No cognate antigen has been identified for it. No base-level quality is on record; no much larger clone is a single base apart.

What was sequenced was whole blood. The chain is assembled from TRBV6-6 and TRBJ1-1, with the identity of the D gene unclear. The sequence was obtained from an adult who was a healthcare worker with PCR-confirmed SARS-CoV-2 infection or an uninfected control (not recorded which). The nucleotides are TGTGCCAGCACCCCCCATTCGTCAGCTTTCTTT. The encoded protein is CASTPHSSAFF.